A selection of T cell receptor beta chains follows, all from one sample in a study of radiotherapy plus CTLA-4 blockade in lung cancer. Only in-frame clones appear in the TCRdb table, and some are missing; sequencing was by immunoSEQ multiplex PCR. The sample consists of some 73,000 clones, 70% to 85% of them appearing once. The material was peripheral blood, obtained from a patient treated with radiotherapy plus ipilimumab. Source of these receptors: a human donor with non-small cell lung cancer who had stable disease on radiotherapy plus ipilimumab. Each CDR3 is given with its conserved first and last residue. The D gene is left open where the match is weak. Only part of the rows carry a size: once, few, many, or a class if the clone is expanded.

j_call clone_size d_call cdr3_length v_call cdr3_aa cdr3_nt
TRBJ2-7 - - 14 TRBV2 CASKPGQPTYEQYF TGTGCCAGCAAACCTGGACAGCCGACCTACGAGCAGTACTTC
TRBJ1-5 - TRBD1 15 TRBV27 CASRAGQGGNQPQHF TGTGCCAGCAGGGCCGGACAGGGGGGGAATCAGCCCCAGCATTTT
TRBJ2-4 - - 18 TRBV23-1 CASSQAGAGGVAKNIQYF TGCGCCAGCAGTCAGGCAGGGGCAGGAGGGGTAGCCAAAAACATTCAGTACTTC
TRBJ1-2 - - 16 TRBV9 CASSTFDRASTYGYTF TGTGCCAGCAGCACATTCGACCGCGCGTCAACCTATGGCTACACCTTC
TRBJ2-1 - TRBD2 18 TRBV5-1 CASSLGTSGTFLVPEQFF TGCGCCAGCAGTCTTGGGACTAGCGGGACATTTCTAGTACCAGAGCAGTTCTTC
TRBJ2-5 - TRBD2 17 TRBV4-1 CASSQDEGSGQIWTQYF TGCGCCAGCAGCCAAGATGAAGGTAGCGGGCAGATATGGACCCAGTACTTC
TRBJ1-5 - TRBD1 15 TRBV30 CAWNKRDRGNQPQHF TGTGCCTGGAATAAGCGGGACAGGGGGAATCAGCCCCAGCATTTT
TRBJ1-2 - - 13 TRBV6-1 CASSTNQNYGYTF TGTGCCAGCAGTACAAATCAAAACTATGGCTACACCTTC
TRBJ1-1 few - 14 TRBV19 CASKLKGMNTEAFF TGTGCCAGTAAGCTAAAGGGGATGAACACTGAAGCTTTCTTT
TRBJ2-2 - - 15 TRBV5-1 CASSLVGTNTGELFF TGCGCCAGCAGCTTGGTGGGGACTAACACCGGGGAGCTGTTTTTT
TRBJ2-2 - - 16 TRBV27 CASRSTGQIIAGELFF TGTGCCAGCAGATCCACAGGGCAAATAATCGCCGGGGAGCTGTTTTTT
TRBJ1-5 few TRBD1 15 TRBV7-2 CASSPAGGSSQPQHF TGTGCCAGCAGCCCAGCAGGGGGGTCGAGTCAGCCCCAGCATTTT